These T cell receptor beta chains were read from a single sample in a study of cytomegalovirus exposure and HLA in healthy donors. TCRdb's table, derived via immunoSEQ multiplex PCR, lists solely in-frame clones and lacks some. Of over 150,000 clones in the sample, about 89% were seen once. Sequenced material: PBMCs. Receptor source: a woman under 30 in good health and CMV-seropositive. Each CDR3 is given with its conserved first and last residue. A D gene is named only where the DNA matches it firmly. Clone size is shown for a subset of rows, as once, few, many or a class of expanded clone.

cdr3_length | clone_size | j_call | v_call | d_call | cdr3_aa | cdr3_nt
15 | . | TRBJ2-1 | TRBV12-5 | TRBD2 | CASGLTSGLYNEQFF | TGTGCTAGTGGCTTGACTAGCGGCCTATACAATGAGCAGTTCTTC
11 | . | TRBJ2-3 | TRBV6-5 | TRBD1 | CASSGQGKQYF | TGTGCCAGCAGCGGACAGGGGAAGCAGTATTTT
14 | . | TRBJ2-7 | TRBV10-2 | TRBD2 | CASSDSGGPYEQYF | TGCGCCAGCAGCGATAGCGGGGGCCCCTACGAGCAGTACTTC
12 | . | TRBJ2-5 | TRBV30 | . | CAWGHRVEIQYF | TGTGCCTGGGGGCACAGGGTGGAGATCCAGTACTTC
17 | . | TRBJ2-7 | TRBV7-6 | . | CASSSPPGAPYSYEQYF | TGTGCCAGCAGCTCACCGCCAGGCGCGCCATACTCCTACGAGCAGTACTTC
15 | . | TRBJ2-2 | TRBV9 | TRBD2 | CASSVSGRDTGELFF | TGTGCCAGCAGCGTAAGCGGGAGAGATACCGGGGAGCTGTTTTTT
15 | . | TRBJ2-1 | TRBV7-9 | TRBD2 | CASSSGTSGSYEQFF | TGTGCCAGCAGCTCCGGGACTAGCGGGAGCTATGAGCAGTTCTTC
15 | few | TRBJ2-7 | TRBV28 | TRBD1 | CASSAIGTGIYEQYF | TGTGCCAGCAGTGCGATCGGGACAGGGATTTACGAGCAGTACTTC
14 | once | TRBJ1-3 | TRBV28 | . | CASRQGYSGNTIYF | TGTGCCAGCAGACAGGGTTACTCTGGAAACACCATATATTTT
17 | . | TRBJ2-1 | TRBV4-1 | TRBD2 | CASSPRTSGASYNEQFF | TGCGCCAGCAGCCCCCGGACTAGCGGGGCCTCCTACAATGAGCAGTTCTTC
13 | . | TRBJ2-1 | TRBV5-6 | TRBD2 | CASTGGRYNEQFF | TGTGCCAGCACGGGGGGGCGCTACAATGAGCAGTTCTTC
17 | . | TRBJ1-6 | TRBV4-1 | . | CASSQDTEQLYNSPLHF | TGCGCCAGCAGCCAAGATACAGAGCAACTTTATAATTCACCCCTCCACTTT
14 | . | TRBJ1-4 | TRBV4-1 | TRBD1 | CASTRGDRPEKLFF | TGCGCCAGCACCCGGGGGGACAGGCCTGAAAAACTGTTTTTT
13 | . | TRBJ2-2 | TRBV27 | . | CASKEGNTGELFF | TGTGCCAGCAAAGAGGGAAACACCGGGGAGCTGTTTTTT
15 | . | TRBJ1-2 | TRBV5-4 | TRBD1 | CASSFWTGPVYGYTF | TGTGCCAGCAGCTTCTGGACAGGGCCGGTTTATGGCTACACCTTC
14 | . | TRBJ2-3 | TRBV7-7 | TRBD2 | CANLSSGGTDTQYF | TGTGCCAACCTGAGTAGCGGGGGCACGGATACGCAGTATTTT
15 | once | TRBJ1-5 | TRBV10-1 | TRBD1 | CASSERGGTNQPQHF | TGCGCCAGCAGTGAACGAGGGGGCACCAATCAGCCCCAGCATTTT
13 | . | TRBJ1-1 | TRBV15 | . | CATSTQLESEAFF | TGTGCCACCAGCACGCAACTGGAGAGTGAAGCTTTCTTT
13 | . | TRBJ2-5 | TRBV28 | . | CASRLDFQETQYF | TGTGCCAGCAGGTTGGACTTCCAAGAGACCCAGTACTTC
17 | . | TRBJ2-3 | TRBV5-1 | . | CASSYSRGGASTDTQYF | TGCGCCAGCAGCTATTCGCGGGGCGGGGCAAGCACAGATACGCAGTATTTT
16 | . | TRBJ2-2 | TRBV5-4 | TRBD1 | CASSSLGQADTGELFF | TGTGCCAGCAGCTCCCTAGGACAGGCCGACACCGGGGAGCTGTTTTTT
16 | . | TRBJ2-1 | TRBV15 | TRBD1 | CATSPVRDRNYNEQFF | TGTGCCACCAGCCCCGTAAGGGACAGGAACTACAATGAGCAGTTCTTC
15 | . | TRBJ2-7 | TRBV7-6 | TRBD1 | CASSLMTGEGTEQYF | TGTGCCAGCAGCTTAATGACAGGGGAAGGGACCGAGCAGTACTTC
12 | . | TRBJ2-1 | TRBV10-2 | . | CASSGDFNEQFF | TGCGCCAGCAGTGGGGACTTCAATGAGCAGTTCTTC
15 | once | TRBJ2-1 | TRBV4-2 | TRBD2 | CASSPRTSGYNEQFF | TGTGCCAGCAGCCCGCGGACTAGCGGGTACAATGAGCAGTTCTTC
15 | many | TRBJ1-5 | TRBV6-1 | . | CASSDAQGLNQPQHF | TGTGCCAGCAGTGACGCACAGGGTCTTAATCAGCCCCAGCATTTT
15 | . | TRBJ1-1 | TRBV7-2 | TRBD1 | CASSRQGEKDTEAFF | TGTGCCAGCAGCCGACAGGGGGAAAAGGACACTGAAGCTTTCTTT